This T cell receptor beta chain comes out of a study of blood T cell repertoires in COVID-19. Study in general: There were acute and convalescent COVID-19 samples, and they came from the United States, Italy and Spain.

This CDR3 region has 14 residues. Per the germline V gene, CDR1 is LNHDA and CDR2 is SQIVND (reference sequence). V dropped 7 bases and J dropped 4 bases, with 13 bases sitting between them. Clones were read by immunoSEQ multiplex PCR, and TCRdb kept only the in-frame ones, dropping some. Of roughly 180,000 clones in the sample, 60% to 80% were seen once. This clone was detected only a few times. The sample was peripheral blood. The TCR comes from a man aged 60 to 75 with active or convalescent COVID-19. This chain connects TRBV19 to TRBJ1-4; a weak D match, TRBD1 (5 bases). This chain's CDR3 is CASKFTGDNEKLFF. In DNA, the CDR3 is TGTGCCAGTAAGTTTACAGGCGATAATGAAAAACTGTTTTTT.